The source of this T cell receptor beta chain is a study of cytomegalovirus exposure and HLA in healthy donors. Findings and limits, study-wide: In a later analysis, HLA-C alleles had the fewest associated TCRs, DRB1 alleles the most. Clonal expansion was found to be greater in HLA-associated TCR beta chains than in equally common others in a later analysis. Apparent HLA restriction characterized most CMV-associated TCR beta chains in a later analysis. About 87% or about 30% of the time was how often most TCR beta V segments were productive, according to an earlier analysis.

Primers for the PCR totalled 60 Vbeta and 13 Jbeta. Sequencing used immunoSEQ multiplex PCR; TCRdb keeps in-frame clones, though not all of them. This sample carries around 150,000 clones, roughly 71% of them seen once, and the ten largest clones take approximately 7%. A word on this clone: Its antigen is unknown.

This CDR3 spans 16 amino acids. V was cut by 4 bases and J by 6 bases, with 23 bases left in between. Germline CDR1 SGHNT, CDR2 YYREEE (reference sequence). This receptor was taken from a male donor in good health and CMV-seropositive. What was sequenced was PBMCs. This chain links TRBV5-4 with TRBJ2-7; D may be TRBD2 (7 bases). The CDR3 loop is CASSPEGGGPAREQYF. The CDR3 coding sequence is TGTGCCAGCAGCCCGGAGGGGGGGGGCCCAGCACGCGAGCAGTACTTC. The full variable domain, with the rest looked up from reference TRBV5-4 and TRBJ2-7, is ETGVTQSPTHLIKTRGQQVTLRCSSQSGHNTVSWYQQALGQGPQFIFQYYREEENGRGNFPPRFSGLQFPNYSSELNVNALELDDSALYLCASSPEGGGPAREQYFGPGTRLTVT.